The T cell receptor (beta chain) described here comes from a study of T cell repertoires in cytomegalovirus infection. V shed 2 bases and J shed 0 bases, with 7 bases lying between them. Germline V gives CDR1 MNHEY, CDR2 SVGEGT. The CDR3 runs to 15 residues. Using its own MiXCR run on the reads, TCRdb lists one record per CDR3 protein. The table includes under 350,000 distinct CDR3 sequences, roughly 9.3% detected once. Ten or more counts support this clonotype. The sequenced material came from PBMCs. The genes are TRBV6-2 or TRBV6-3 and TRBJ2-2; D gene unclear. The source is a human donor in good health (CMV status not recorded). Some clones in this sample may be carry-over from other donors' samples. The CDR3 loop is CASSYVSANTGELFF. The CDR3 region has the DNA TGTGCCAGCAGTTACGTGTCCGCGAACACCGGGGAGCTGTTTTTT.